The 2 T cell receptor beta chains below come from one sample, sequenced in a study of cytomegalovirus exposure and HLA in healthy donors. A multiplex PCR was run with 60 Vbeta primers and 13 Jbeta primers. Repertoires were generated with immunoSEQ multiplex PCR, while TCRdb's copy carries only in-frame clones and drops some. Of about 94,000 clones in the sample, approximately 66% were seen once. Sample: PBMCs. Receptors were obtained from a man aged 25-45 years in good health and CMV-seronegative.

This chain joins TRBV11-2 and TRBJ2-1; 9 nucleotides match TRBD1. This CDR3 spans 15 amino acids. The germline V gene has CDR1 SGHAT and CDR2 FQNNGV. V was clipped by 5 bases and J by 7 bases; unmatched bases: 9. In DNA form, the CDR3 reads TGTGCCAGCAGCACGATCACAGGGGGCCAAAATGAGCAGTTCTTC. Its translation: CASSTITGGQNEQFF.

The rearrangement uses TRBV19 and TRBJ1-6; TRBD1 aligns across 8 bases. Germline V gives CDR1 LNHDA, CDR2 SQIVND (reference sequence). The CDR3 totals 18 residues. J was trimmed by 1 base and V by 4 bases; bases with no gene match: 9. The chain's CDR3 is CASSTDRVMESYNSPLHF. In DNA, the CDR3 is TGTGCCAGTAGTACGGACAGGGTGATGGAGTCCTATAATTCACCCCTCCACTTT.